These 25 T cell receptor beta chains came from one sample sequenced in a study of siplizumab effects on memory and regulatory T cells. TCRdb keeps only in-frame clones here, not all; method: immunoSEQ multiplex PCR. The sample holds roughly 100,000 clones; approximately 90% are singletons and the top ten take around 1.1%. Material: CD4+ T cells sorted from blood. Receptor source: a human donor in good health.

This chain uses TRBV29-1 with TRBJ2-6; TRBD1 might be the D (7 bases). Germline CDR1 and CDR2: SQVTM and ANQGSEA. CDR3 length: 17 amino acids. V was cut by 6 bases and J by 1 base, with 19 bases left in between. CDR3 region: CSVAAAGGQSGANVLTF. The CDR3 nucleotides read TGCAGCGTAGCCGCGGCAGGGGGGCAGTCTGGGGCCAACGTCCTGACTTTC.

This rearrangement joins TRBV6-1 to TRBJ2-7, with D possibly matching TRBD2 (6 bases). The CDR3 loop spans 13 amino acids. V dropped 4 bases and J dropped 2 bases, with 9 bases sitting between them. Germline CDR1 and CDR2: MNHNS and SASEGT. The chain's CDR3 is CASSVSGAYEQYF. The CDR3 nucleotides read TGTGCCAGCAGTGTGTCGGGGGCCTACGAGCAGTACTTC.

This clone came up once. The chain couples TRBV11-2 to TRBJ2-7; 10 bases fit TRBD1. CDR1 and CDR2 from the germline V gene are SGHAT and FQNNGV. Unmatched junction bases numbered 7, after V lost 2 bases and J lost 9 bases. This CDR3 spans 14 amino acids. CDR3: CASSLIGTGVVQYF. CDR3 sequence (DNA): TGTGCCAGCAGCTTAATTGGGACAGGGGTCGTGCAGTACTTC.

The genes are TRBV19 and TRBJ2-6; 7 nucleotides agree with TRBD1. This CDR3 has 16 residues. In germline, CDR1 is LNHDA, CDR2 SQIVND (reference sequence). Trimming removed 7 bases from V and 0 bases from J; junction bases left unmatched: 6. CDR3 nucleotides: TGTGCCAGTACCCAGGGACAGATCTCTGGGGCCAACGTCCTGACTTTC. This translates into CASTQGQISGANVLTF.

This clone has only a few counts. The CDR3 here is CASSPRTGRRDSNQPQHF. In nucleotides, the CDR3 is TGTGCCAGCAGCCCGAGGACAGGTAGAAGGGATAGCAATCAGCCCCAGCATTTT. The chain links TRBV21-1 to TRBJ1-5; the table's D call, TRBD1, was not checked against the DNA. TRBV21-1 is listed as a pseudogene. The length of the CDR3 is 18 residues.

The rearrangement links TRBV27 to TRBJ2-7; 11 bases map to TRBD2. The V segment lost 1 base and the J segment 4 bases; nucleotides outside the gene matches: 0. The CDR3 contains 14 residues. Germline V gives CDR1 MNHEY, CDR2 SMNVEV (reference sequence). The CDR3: CASSLLAGGYEQYF. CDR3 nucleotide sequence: TGTGCCAGCAGTTTATTAGCGGGAGGGTACGAGCAGTACTTC.

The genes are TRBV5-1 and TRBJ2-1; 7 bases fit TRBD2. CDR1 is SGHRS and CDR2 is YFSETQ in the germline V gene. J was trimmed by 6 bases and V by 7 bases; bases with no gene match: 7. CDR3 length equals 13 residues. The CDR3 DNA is TGCGCCAGCCGGACTAGTGGGGGCAATGAGCAGTTCTTC. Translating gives CASRTSGGNEQFF.

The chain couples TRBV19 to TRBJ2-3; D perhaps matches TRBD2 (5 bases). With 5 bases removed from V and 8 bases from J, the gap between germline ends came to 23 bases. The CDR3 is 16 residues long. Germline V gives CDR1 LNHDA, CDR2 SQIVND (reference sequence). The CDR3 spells CASSRYSGAAATTQYF. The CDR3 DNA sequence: TGTGCCAGTAGTCGGTACTCTGGAGCGGCAGCAACTACGCAGTATTTT.

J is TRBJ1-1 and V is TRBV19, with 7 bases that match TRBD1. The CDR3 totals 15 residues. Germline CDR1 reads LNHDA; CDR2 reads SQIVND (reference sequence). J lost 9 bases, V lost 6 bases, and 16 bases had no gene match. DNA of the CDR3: TGTGCCAGTAGCAAAGAGGGGGCCTACCAGGCCCAAGCTTTCTTT. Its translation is CASSKEGAYQAQAFF.

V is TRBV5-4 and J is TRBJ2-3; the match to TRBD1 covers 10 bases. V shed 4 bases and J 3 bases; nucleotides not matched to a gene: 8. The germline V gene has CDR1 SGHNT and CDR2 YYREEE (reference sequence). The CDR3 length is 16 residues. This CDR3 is CASSVPGTGATDTQYF. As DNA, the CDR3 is TGTGCCAGCAGCGTCCCTGGGACAGGGGCAACAGATACGCAGTATTTT.

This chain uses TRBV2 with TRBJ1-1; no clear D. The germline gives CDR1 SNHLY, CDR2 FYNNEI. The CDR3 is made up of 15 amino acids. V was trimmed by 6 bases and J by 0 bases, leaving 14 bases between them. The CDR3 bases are TGTGCCAGCAGGAACGAACCTAATTTGAACACTGAAGCTTTCTTT. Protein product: CASRNEPNLNTEAFF.

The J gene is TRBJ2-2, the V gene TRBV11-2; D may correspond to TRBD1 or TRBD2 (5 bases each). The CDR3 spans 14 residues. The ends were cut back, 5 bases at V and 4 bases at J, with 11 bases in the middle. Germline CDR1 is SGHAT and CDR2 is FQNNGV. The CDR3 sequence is CASSPIGGTGELFF. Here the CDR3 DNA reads TGTGCCAGCAGCCCCATTGGGGGCACCGGGGAGCTGTTTTTT. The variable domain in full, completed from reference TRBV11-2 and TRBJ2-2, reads EAGVAQSPRYKIIEKRQSVAFWCNPISGHATLYWYQQILGQGPKLLIQFQNNGVVDDSQLPKDRFSAERLKGVDSTLKIQPAKLEDSAVYLCASSPIGGTGELFFGEGSRLTVL.

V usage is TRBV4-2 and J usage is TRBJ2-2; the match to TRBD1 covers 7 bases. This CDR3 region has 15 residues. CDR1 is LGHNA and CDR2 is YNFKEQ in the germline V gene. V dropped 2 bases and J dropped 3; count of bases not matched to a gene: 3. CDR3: CASSQIGQDTGELFF. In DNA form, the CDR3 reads TGTGCCAGCAGCCAAATAGGACAGGACACCGGGGAGCTGTTTTTT.

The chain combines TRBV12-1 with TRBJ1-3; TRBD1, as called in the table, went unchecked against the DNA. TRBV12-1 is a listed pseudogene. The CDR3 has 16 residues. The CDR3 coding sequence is TGTGCCAGCAGCAACCGGGACAGTGAGGGTGAGTACACCATATATTTT. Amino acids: CASSNRDSEGEYTIYF.

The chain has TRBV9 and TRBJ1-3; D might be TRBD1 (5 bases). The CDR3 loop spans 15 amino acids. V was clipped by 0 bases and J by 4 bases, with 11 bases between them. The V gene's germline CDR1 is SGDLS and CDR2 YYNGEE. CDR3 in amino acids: CASSVVGARGNTIYF. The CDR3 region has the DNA TGTGCCAGCAGCGTAGTAGGGGCTCGCGGAAACACCATATATTTT. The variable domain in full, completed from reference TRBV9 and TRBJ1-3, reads DSGVTQTPKHLITATGQRVTLRCSPRSGDLSVYWYQQSLDQGLQFLIQYYNGEERAKGNILERFSAQQFPDLHSELNLSSLELGDSALYFCASSVVGARGNTIYFGEGSWLTVV.

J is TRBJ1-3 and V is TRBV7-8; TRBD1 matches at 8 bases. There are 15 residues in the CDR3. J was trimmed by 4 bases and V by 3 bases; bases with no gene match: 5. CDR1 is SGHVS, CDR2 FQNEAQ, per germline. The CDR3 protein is CASSFDRGTGNTIYF. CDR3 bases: TGTGCCAGCAGCTTCGACAGGGGTACGGGAAACACCATATATTTT.

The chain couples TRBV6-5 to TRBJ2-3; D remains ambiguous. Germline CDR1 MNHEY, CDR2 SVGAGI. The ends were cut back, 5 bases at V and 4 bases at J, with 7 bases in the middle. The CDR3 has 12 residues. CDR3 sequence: CASSPRADTQYF. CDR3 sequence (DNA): TGTGCCAGCAGTCCTCGAGCAGATACGCAGTATTTT.

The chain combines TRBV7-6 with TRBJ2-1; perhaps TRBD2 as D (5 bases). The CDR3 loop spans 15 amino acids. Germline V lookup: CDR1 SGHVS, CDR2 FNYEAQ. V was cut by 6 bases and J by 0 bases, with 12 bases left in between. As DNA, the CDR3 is TGTGCCAGCAGTCGAGCGGTTGGCTCCTACAATGAGCAGTTCTTC. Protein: CASSRAVGSYNEQFF. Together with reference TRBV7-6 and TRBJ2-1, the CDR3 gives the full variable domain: GAGVSQSPRYKVTKRGQDVALRCDPISGHVSLYWYRQALGQGPEFLTYFNYEAQQDKSGLPNDRFSAERPEGSISTLTIQRTEQRDSAMYRCASSRAVGSYNEQFFGPGTRLTVL.

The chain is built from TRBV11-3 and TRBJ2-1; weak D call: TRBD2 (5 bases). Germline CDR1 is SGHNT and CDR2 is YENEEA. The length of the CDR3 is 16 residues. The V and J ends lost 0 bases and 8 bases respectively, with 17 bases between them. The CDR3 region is CASSLDRGLSRDEQFF. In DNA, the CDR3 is TGTGCCAGCAGCTTAGATCGAGGACTCTCTAGGGATGAGCAGTTCTTC.

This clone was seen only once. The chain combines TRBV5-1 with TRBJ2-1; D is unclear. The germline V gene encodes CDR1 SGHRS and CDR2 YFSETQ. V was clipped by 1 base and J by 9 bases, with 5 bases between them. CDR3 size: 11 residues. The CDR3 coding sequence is TGCGCCAGCAGCTTGTCGGGTGAGCAGTTCTTC. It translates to CASSLSGEQFF. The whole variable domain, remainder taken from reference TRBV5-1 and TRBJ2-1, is KAGVTQTPRYLIKTRGQQVTLSCSPISGHRSVSWYQQTPGQGLQFLFEYFSETQRNKGNFPGRFSGRQFSNSRSEMNVSTLELGDSALYLCASSLSGEQFFGPGTRLTVL.

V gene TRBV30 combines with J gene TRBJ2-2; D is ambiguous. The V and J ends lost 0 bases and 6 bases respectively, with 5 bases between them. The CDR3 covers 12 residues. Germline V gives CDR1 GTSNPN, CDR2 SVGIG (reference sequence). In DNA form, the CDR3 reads TGTGCCTGGAGTGTGGGGTCCGGGGAGCTGTTTTTT. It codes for CAWSVGSGELFF.

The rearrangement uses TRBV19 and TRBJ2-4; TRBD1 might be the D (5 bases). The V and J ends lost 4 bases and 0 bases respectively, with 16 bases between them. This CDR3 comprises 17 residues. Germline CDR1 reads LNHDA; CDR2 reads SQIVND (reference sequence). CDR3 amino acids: CASSTRQHQIAKNIQYF. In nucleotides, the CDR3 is TGTGCCAGTAGTACCCGACAGCATCAAATAGCCAAAAACATTCAGTACTTC.

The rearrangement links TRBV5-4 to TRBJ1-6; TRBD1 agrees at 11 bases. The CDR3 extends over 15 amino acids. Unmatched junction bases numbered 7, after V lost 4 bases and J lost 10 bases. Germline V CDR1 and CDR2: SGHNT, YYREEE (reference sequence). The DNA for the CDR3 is TGTGCCAGCAGCAGCGGGGGACAGGGGGGATCACCCCTCCACTTT. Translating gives CASSSGGQGGSPLHF. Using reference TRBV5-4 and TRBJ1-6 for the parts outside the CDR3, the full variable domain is ETGVTQSPTHLIKTRGQQVTLRCSSQSGHNTVSWYQQALGQGPQFIFQYYREEENGRGNFPPRFSGLQFPNYSSELNVNALELDDSALYLCASSSGGQGGSPLHFGNGTRLTVT.

The CDR3 region has the DNA TGTGCCAGCAGCTTAGGGGACCGTATCTCTGGAAACACCATATATTTT. Amino acid sequence: CASSLGDRISGNTIYF. The V and J genes are TRBV11-2 and TRBJ1-3, with D possibly being TRBD1 (5 bases). The CDR3 is made up of 16 amino acids. V lost 1 base and J 0 bases, leaving 10 bases between the germline ends. Germline V gene data show CDR1 as SGHAT and CDR2 as FQNNGV.

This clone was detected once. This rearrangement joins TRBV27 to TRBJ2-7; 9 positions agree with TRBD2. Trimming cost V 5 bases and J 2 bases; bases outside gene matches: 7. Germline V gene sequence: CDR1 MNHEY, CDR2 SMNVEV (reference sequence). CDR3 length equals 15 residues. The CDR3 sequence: CASSNGLARTYEQYF. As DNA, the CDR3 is TGTGCCAGCAGTAACGGACTAGCGCGAACCTACGAGCAGTACTTC.